This T cell receptor beta chain was identified during a study of T cells in Graves' hyperthyroidism and ophthalmopathy. General study results and limits: Most clonotypes expanded in the thyroid (above 0.001) were also present in blood. In validation, the model predicted ophthalmopathy. These predictions came a median approximately 5.9 months before onset.

The CDR3 is made up of 14 amino acids. From germline, CDR1 is DFQATT and CDR2 SNEGSKA (reference sequence). With 6 bases removed from V and 0 bases from J, the gap between germline ends came to 12 bases. RNA transcripts provided the source from which TCR beta CDR3 regions were amplified. HTBI primers were employed in a first-round RT-PCR of the TCR CDR3. TCRdb itself ran the multiplex PCR reads through MiXCR, one entry per CDR3 protein. Of around 500,000 distinct CDR3 sequences listed, about 16% are singletons. As regards this clonotype: Its antigen is unknown.

This chain links TRBV20-1 with TRBJ2-1; weak D call: TRBD2 (6 bases). The sequence was collected from a young woman with Graves' ophthalmopathy. Sample: blood. CDR3 sequence reads: CSARDSLSYNEQFF. The CDR3 DNA reads as TGCAGTGCCAGGGACTCCCTCTCCTACAATGAGCAGTTCTTC.